The rows below give T cell receptor beta chains drawn from one sample of a study of shared clonotypes between healthy human individuals. Generated by immunoSEQ multiplex PCR, the TCRdb table keeps only in-frame clones and is missing some. The table has 2 million to 2.5 million clones, roughly 93% seen once. The sequenced sample was naive CD4+ T cells from PBMCs. The receptors derive from a man younger than 35 in good health. Some clones in this sample may be carry-over from other donors' samples. Each CDR3 is given with its conserved first and last residue. The D gene is left open where the match is weak. The listing skips clone size in some rows; elsewhere it reads once, few, many or a size class.

d_call: -
v_call: TRBV5-1
clone_size: -
j_call: TRBJ2-1
cdr3_nt: TGCGCCAGCCCTAGGAGGGGGAAGGACAATGAGCAGTTCTTC
cdr3_aa: CASPRRGKDNEQFF

d_call: -
v_call: TRBV7-9
clone_size: -
j_call: TRBJ1-3
cdr3_nt: TGTGCCAGCAGCCTCCAGGGAATCTCTGGAAACACCATATATTTT
cdr3_aa: CASSLQGISGNTIYF

d_call: -
v_call: TRBV5-1
clone_size: -
j_call: TRBJ2-2
cdr3_nt: TGCGCCAGCAGCTTGGGAGCAAACACCGGGGAGCTGTTTTTT
cdr3_aa: CASSLGANTGELFF

d_call: -
v_call: TRBV6-1
clone_size: -
j_call: TRBJ2-5
cdr3_nt: TGTGCCAGCAGTCTACAGGGACTCCACCAAGAGACCCAGTACTTC
cdr3_aa: CASSLQGLHQETQYF

d_call: -
v_call: TRBV18
clone_size: -
j_call: TRBJ2-3
cdr3_nt: TGTGCCAGCTCACAAGGACTGGCGGGCACAGATACGCAGTATTTT
cdr3_aa: CASSQGLAGTDTQYF

d_call: TRBD2
v_call: TRBV27
clone_size: once
j_call: TRBJ2-1
cdr3_nt: TGTGCCAGCAGTTTGCGGACTAGCGGGGACAATGAGCAGTTCTTC
cdr3_aa: CASSLRTSGDNEQFF

d_call: TRBD2
v_call: TRBV4-1
clone_size: -
j_call: TRBJ2-7
cdr3_nt: TGCGCCAGCAGCCAAGGGGTGATAGCGGGAGACTACGAGCAGTACTTC
cdr3_aa: CASSQGVIAGDYEQYF

d_call: -
v_call: TRBV9
clone_size: -
j_call: TRBJ1-3
cdr3_nt: TGTGCCAGTTGTCCGGCCTTAAGTGGAAACACCATATATTTT
cdr3_aa: CASCPALSGNTIYF

d_call: TRBD2
v_call: TRBV5-1
clone_size: -
j_call: TRBJ2-7
cdr3_nt: TGCGCCAGCAGCGTGACTAGCGGGAGTCTAGACGAGCAGTACTTC
cdr3_aa: CASSVTSGSLDEQYF

d_call: TRBD1
v_call: TRBV5-1
clone_size: -
j_call: TRBJ2-2
cdr3_nt: TGCGCCAGCAGCACGGACAGGTCCGGGGAGCTGTTTTTT
cdr3_aa: CASSTDRSGELFF

d_call: -
v_call: TRBV9
clone_size: -
j_call: TRBJ2-7
cdr3_nt: TGTGCCAGCAGCGTAGGGGCAGAGGACTCCTACGAGCAGTACTTC
cdr3_aa: CASSVGAEDSYEQYF

d_call: -
v_call: TRBV5-6
clone_size: -
j_call: TRBJ2-7
cdr3_nt: TGTGCCAGCAGCTTGATTGAGACAAGTGTTTCCTACGAGCAGTACTTC
cdr3_aa: CASSLIETSVSYEQYF

d_call: TRBD1
v_call: TRBV28
clone_size: -
j_call: TRBJ2-7
cdr3_nt: TGTGCCAGCAGTTTATGGACAGGGGGGACCCAGGAGCAGTACTTC
cdr3_aa: CASSLWTGGTQEQYF

d_call: -
v_call: TRBV7-9
clone_size: -
j_call: TRBJ2-3
cdr3_nt: TGTGCCAGCAGCTTAAATAGTCTGTCAGATACGCAGTATTTT
cdr3_aa: CASSLNSLSDTQYF

d_call: -
v_call: TRBV11-3
clone_size: -
j_call: TRBJ1-6
cdr3_nt: TGTGCCAGGGGGCAGGGAAGTAATTCACCCCTCCACTTT
cdr3_aa: CARGQGSNSPLHF

d_call: -
v_call: TRBV6-1
clone_size: -
j_call: TRBJ2-7
cdr3_nt: TGTGCCAGCAAGATCAGGGGTGGAGGCTACGAGCAGTACTTC
cdr3_aa: CASKIRGGGYEQYF

d_call: -
v_call: TRBV28
clone_size: -
j_call: TRBJ2-1
cdr3_nt: TGTGCCAGCCGCGGGTTTAAGGGAGCCTCCAATGAGCAGTTCTTC
cdr3_aa: CASRGFKGASNEQFF

d_call: -
v_call: TRBV18
clone_size: -
j_call: TRBJ2-1
cdr3_nt: TGTGCCAGCTCCCGCAGGGCCCCCTACAATGAGCAGTTCTTC
cdr3_aa: CASSRRAPYNEQFF

d_call: TRBD1
v_call: TRBV7-9
clone_size: few
j_call: TRBJ2-5
cdr3_nt: TGTGCCAGCAGCTTTGGGGACAGGGAGGAAGAGACCCAGTACTTC
cdr3_aa: CASSFGDREEETQYF

d_call: -
v_call: TRBV2
clone_size: -
j_call: TRBJ2-1
cdr3_nt: TGTGCCAGCAGTAACGGGTTCTCTGAGCAGTTCTTC
cdr3_aa: CASSNGFSEQFF

d_call: TRBD2
v_call: TRBV5-4
clone_size: -
j_call: TRBJ2-1
cdr3_nt: TGTGCCAGCAGCTTGCTTGGTCGGGCTAGCGGGAGAAATGAGCAGTTCTTC
cdr3_aa: CASSLLGRASGRNEQFF

d_call: -
v_call: TRBV28
clone_size: -
j_call: TRBJ2-1
cdr3_nt: TGTGCCAGCAGTTTGGCGTATACCTACAATGAGCAGTTCTTC
cdr3_aa: CASSLAYTYNEQFF

d_call: TRBD2
v_call: TRBV5-4
clone_size: -
j_call: TRBJ2-3
cdr3_nt: TGTGCCAGCAGCTTGGAGCGTAGCGGGGAGAGCACAGATACGCAGTATTTT
cdr3_aa: CASSLERSGESTDTQYF

d_call: -
v_call: TRBV5-4
clone_size: -
j_call: TRBJ2-5
cdr3_nt: TGTGCCAGCAGCCAGACAGGAGGGCCTCGAGAGACCCAGTACTTC
cdr3_aa: CASSQTGGPRETQYF

d_call: -
v_call: TRBV27
clone_size: -
j_call: TRBJ1-5
cdr3_nt: TGTGCCAGCAGTTTAACCGGGGGTGCGTCCCAGCCCCAGCATTTT
cdr3_aa: CASSLTGGASQPQHF

d_call: -
v_call: TRBV4-2
clone_size: -
j_call: TRBJ1-3
cdr3_nt: TGTGCCAGCAGCAAATTTGGGGGGGAACGAAACACCATATATTTT
cdr3_aa: CASSKFGGERNTIYF

d_call: -
v_call: TRBV6-5
clone_size: -
j_call: TRBJ1-2
cdr3_nt: TGTGCCAGCAGTCCGGGGGCTAACTATGGCTACACCTTC
cdr3_aa: CASSPGANYGYTF

d_call: -
v_call: TRBV5-4
clone_size: -
j_call: TRBJ2-1
cdr3_nt: TGTGCCAGCAGCTTGGGACCGGCCAATGAGCAGTTCTTC
cdr3_aa: CASSLGPANEQFF

d_call: TRBD2
v_call: TRBV28
clone_size: once
j_call: TRBJ2-7
cdr3_nt: TGTGCCAGCAGTTTATCCAGCGGGGGGACCTACGAGCAGTACTTC
cdr3_aa: CASSLSSGGTYEQYF